These 6 T cell receptor beta chains share one sample of origin, sequenced in a study of cytotoxic CD8 clonotypes in ibrutinib-treated CLL. The assay was immunoSEQ multiplex PCR, and TCRdb's table has in-frame clones only and misses some. The data show some 140,000 clones, under 90% seen once. The sequences come from PBMCs, collected after 24 months of ibrutinib treatment. These TCRs come from a human donor with chronic lymphocytic leukemia.

This chain connects TRBV10-3 to TRBJ2-2, with D possibly TRBD1 on 5 matching bases. V was shortened by 3 bases and J by 6 bases, with 14 bases between the two germline ends. From germline, CDR1 is ENHRY and CDR2 SYGVKD. This CDR3 comprises 15 residues. Here the CDR3 reads CAISENGHGSGELFF. The CDR3 DNA reads as TGTGCCATCAGTGAAAACGGACATGGTTCCGGGGAGCTGTTTTTT.

The chain's CDR3 is CASSMGERSTDTQYF. CDR3 in DNA: TGTGCCAGTAGTATGGGGGAGAGGAGCACAGATACGCAGTATTTT. The chain links TRBV19 to TRBJ2-3; perhaps D is TRBD1 or TRBD2 (5 bases each). The germline V gene has CDR1 LNHDA and CDR2 SQIVND (reference sequence). The CDR3 spans 15 residues. The germline V and J ends were trimmed by 3 bases and 0 bases, with 10 bases remaining between them.

The CDR3 nucleotides read TGTGCCAGCAGCCCCGTGGGCCTGGTGACTGAAGCTTTCTTT. Residues: CASSPVGLVTEAFF. The chain is built from TRBV9 and TRBJ1-1; no clear D. The CDR3 length is 14 residues. The germline V and J ends were trimmed by 4 bases and 5 bases, with 15 bases remaining between them. Germline V CDR1 and CDR2: SGDLS, YYNGEE.

The chain couples TRBV11-2 to TRBJ1-4; 9 bases match TRBD1. This CDR3 region has 15 residues. Trimming cost V 4 bases and J 5 bases; bases outside gene matches: 5. Germline CDR1 and CDR2: SGHAT and FQNNGV. CDR3 amino acids: CASSSQGQGNEKLFF. CDR3 DNA sequence: TGTGCCAGCAGCTCTCAGGGACAGGGAAATGAAAAACTGTTTTTT.

The rearrangement joins TRBV14 to TRBJ1-4, with a weak D call TRBD1 (5 bases). Germline CDR1 is SGHDN and CDR2 is FVKESK. This CDR3 contains 14 residues. Trimming shortened V by 6 bases and J by 8 bases, and 16 bases separated the two germline ends. The DNA for the CDR3 is TGTGCCAGCAGTCCTTTAGGGGCGCGAGAAAAACTGTTTTTT. It is translated as CASSPLGAREKLFF.

Only a few counts were recorded for this clone. J is TRBJ1-1 and V is TRBV30, with D uncertain. CDR3 length: 12 residues. V was clipped by 3 bases and J by 0 bases, with 5 bases between them. Germline V gene data show CDR1 as GTSNPN and CDR2 as SVGIG (reference sequence). The CDR3 bases are TGTGCCTGGAGACCAGTGAACACTGAAGCTTTCTTT. This sequence encodes CAWRPVNTEAFF.